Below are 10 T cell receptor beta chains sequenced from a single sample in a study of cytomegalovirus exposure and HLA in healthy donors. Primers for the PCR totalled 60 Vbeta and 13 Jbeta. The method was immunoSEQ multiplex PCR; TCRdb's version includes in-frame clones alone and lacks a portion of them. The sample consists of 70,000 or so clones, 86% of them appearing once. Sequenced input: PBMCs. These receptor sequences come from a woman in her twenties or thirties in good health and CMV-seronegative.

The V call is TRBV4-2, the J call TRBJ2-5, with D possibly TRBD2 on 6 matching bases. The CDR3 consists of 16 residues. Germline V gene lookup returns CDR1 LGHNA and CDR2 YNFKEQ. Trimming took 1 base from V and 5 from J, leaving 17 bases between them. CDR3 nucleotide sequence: TGTGCCAGCAGCCAAGTCACCCTCTATGGGGGGGAGACCCAGTACTTC. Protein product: CASSQVTLYGGETQYF.

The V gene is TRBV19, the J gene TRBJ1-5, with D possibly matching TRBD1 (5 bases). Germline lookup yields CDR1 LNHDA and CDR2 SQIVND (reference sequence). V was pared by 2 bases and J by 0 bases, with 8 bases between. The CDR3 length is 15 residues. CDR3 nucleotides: TGTGCCAGTAGTATATGGGGGGGTAGCAATCAGCCCCAGCATTTT. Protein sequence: CASSIWGGSNQPQHF.

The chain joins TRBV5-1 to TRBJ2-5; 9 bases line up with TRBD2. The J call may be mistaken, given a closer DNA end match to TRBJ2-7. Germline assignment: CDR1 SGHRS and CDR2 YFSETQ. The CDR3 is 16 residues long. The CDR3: CASSRLLAGYSYEQYF. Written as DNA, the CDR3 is TGCGCCAGCAGCCGACTCCTAGCGGGATACTCCTACGAGCAGTACTTC.

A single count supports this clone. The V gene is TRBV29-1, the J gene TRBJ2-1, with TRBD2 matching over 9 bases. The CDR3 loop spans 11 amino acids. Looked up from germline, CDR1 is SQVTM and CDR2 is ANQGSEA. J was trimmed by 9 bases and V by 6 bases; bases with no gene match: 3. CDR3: CSVGTSSEQFF. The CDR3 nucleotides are TGCAGCGTCGGGACTAGCAGTGAGCAGTTCTTC.

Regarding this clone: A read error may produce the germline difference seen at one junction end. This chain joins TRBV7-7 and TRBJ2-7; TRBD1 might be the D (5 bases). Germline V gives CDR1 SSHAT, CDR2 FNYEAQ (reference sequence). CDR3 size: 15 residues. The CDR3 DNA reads TGTGCTAGCAGCTGCCTCCGGACACCACCCTACGAGCAGTACTTC. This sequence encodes CASSCLRTPPYEQYF. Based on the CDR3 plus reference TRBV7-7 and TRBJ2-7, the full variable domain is GAGVSQSPRYKVTKRGQDVTLRCDPISSHATLYWYQQALGQGPEFLTYFNYEAQPDKSGLPSDRFSAERPEGSISTLTIQRTEQRDSAMYRCASSCLRTPPYEQYFGPGTRLTVT.

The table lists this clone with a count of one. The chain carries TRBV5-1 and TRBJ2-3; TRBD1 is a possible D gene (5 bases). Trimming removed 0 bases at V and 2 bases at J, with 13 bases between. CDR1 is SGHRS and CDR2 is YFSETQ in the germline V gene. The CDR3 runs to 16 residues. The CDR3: CASSLASGAHTDTQYF. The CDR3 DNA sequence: TGCGCCAGCAGCTTGGCCAGTGGGGCCCACACAGATACGCAGTATTTT.

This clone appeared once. The CDR3 spells CASGSIAGGYNEQFF. Written as DNA, the CDR3 is TGCGCCAGCGGCTCTATAGCGGGAGGGTACAATGAGCAGTTCTTC. This chain uses TRBV4-1 with TRBJ2-1; 11 bases align to TRBD2. This CDR3 comprises 15 residues. Germline V gives CDR1 MGHRA, CDR2 YSYEKL. The V segment lost 8 bases and the J segment 4 bases; nucleotides outside the gene matches: 7.

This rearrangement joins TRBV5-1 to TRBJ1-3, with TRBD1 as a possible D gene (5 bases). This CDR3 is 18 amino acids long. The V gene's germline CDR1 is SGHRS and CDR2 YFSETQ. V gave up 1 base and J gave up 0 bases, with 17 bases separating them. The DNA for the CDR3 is TGCGCCAGCAGCTTGAGCCCCAGTTGGGGGGACTCTGGAAACACCATATATTTT. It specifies CASSLSPSWGDSGNTIYF.

The CDR3 region is CASRPGLAGGGYEQYF. The CDR3 bases are TGTGCCAGCAGACCGGGACTAGCGGGCGGAGGCTACGAGCAGTACTTC. The rearrangement joins TRBV2 to TRBJ2-7, with 12 bases fitting TRBD2. Germline values: CDR1 SNHLY, CDR2 FYNNEI. V trimming: 6 bases; J trimming: 3 bases; junction bases outside the gene matches: 9. The CDR3 is 16 residues long.

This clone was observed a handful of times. Here the CDR3 DNA reads TGTGCCAGCAGCTTCGGGAACACTGAAGCTTTCTTT. It encodes CASSFGNTEAFF. The rearrangement links TRBV7-3 to TRBJ1-1; unclear D gene. This CDR3 is built from 12 residues. Trimming pared 3 bases from V and 1 base from J, leaving 3 bases between. Germline CDR1 SGHTA, CDR2 FQGTGA. The whole variable domain, remainder taken from reference TRBV7-3 and TRBJ1-1, is GAGVSQTPSNKVTEKGKYVELRCDPISGHTALYWYRQSLGQGPEFLIYFQGTGAADDSGLPNDRFFAVRPEGSVSTLKIQRTERGDSAVYLCASSFGNTEAFFGQGTRLTVV.